This TCR beta chain was identified in a study of T cell clonality in common variable immunodeficiency (dated by TCRdb to the mid-2010s). For sequencing, equivalent amounts of genomic DNA were input from CVID and control samples. For every sample, a 60 bp segment covering the rearranged TCRbeta CDR3 region was amplified and then sequenced. The immunoSEQ assay, a bias-corrected multiplex PCR combined with high-throughput sequencing, was used for TCRbeta amplification. In the original analysis: Each unique nucleotide sequence was treated as a clone and annotated with V, D and J genes, copy number and frequency. Sequences were labeled productive if in frame, and non-productive if out of frame or containing stop codons. Clonality was calculated from Shannon's entropy as previously described. The predicted amino acid sequences of productive clones were used to derive the mean CDR3 Kyte-Doolittle hydropathy. The R hclust function was used to hierarchically cluster scaled V gene usage with Manhattan distance and complete linkage. To assess clone sharing by CDR3 amino acid sequence, 12 repertoires per group were resampled over 100 rounds. The repertoires were searched for about 70 published EBV-specific and roughly 240 published CMV-specific TCRbeta sequences. After a couple of CVID samples that produced fewer than 10,000 sequences were dropped from the analysis, some 41 CVID repertoires remained. TCRdb retrieved this table from immuneACCESS and kept in-frame rearrangements only. Not all clones are present; in checked studies, unresolved V genes account for under half, and no reason is known for the remainder. The D gene and trimming were derived from the DNA, and the V and J assignments and clone size from that table. This sample holds more than 45,000 clones in total, without any singletons. 5% to 6.5% of the sample comes from the top ten.

General conclusions and limits of the study: TCRbeta clonality was higher in CVID subjects than in healthy controls (t-test p = 0.018), and the increase was most characteristic of about a third of subjects. Correlations of repertoire features with clinical complications were constrained by heterogeneity among patients within the CVID cohort. CVID TCRbeta sequences were reported to have fewer deletions and N-nucleotide insertions and to lack highly modified clones with 13 or more V deletions. According to the authors, finding the cause of the higher clonality in CVID would require sequencing the repertoires of T cell subpopulations. Fewer TCRbeta clones were shared among CVID subjects than among healthy controls (p < 0.0001). Despite equal DNA input, controls averaged roughly 80,000 unique sequences per sample versus about 32,000 in CVID samples.

The table lists this clone with many counts. The specificity of this receptor is unknown. The read ends 3 residues early relative to the CDR3; the germline J gene fills the gap. Most CVID patients and most healthy controls were of Caucasian heritage. Heparinized peripheral whole blood samples of about 5 to 9 ml were collected from each donor. Genomic DNA from adults with common variable immune deficiency (CVID) and from healthy adult controls was the source for sequencing TCRbeta CDR3 repertoires. The control group was made up of about 22 healthy adult volunteers (around 10 male and roughly twelve female) whose ages ranged from roughly 20 to 75 years, with a mean age of roughly 30. Diluted blood was density-centrifuged over Hypaque 1077 or Ficoll-Paque to isolate peripheral blood mononuclear cells. Unsorted mononuclear cells served as the source of genomic DNA, which was extracted either by Qiagen column purification or by a centrifugation-based method.

The cysteine opens and the phenylalanine closes a CDR3 of 14 amino acids. The DNA covers only part of the CDR3, 33 bases in frame from base 1. Based on the germline V gene (reference sequence), the CDR1 and CDR2 sequences are DFQATT and SNEGSKA. The receptor was isolated from a person aged 18 to 75 in good health. Sequencing was done on a sample of peripheral blood mononuclear cells. The rearranged chain carries TRBV20-1 and TRBJ2-3; a tentative D call is TRBD1 (5 bases match). The CDR3 is CSARMAGINQPQYF. The CDR3 bases that were read are TGCAGTGCCCGAATGGCAGGGATCAATCAGCCG.